This TCR beta chain was sequenced for a study of T cell repertoires in cytomegalovirus infection. There are many counts of this clonotype. Its target is not known. The V and J ends lost 0 bases and 1 base respectively, with 16 bases between them. The CDR3 spans 17 residues. CDR1 and CDR2 (germline): SGHNT, YENEEA. Via MiXCR, TCRdb re-called the reads, giving one row per CDR3 protein. The sample yields roughly 200,000 distinct CDR3 sequences, roughly 34% seen once. This sequence was found in a human donor in good health (CMV status not recorded). Some clones in this sample may be carry-over from other donors' samples. The J gene is TRBJ2-7, the V gene TRBV11-3, with D possibly TRBD2 on 6 matching bases. The sequencing used CD8+ T cells from cultured PBMCs, collected from culture after CMV antigen stimulation. In DNA, the CDR3 is TGTGCCAGCAGCTTAGATCTGGAGGGTTGGCCATCCTACGAGCAGTACTTC. Amino acid sequence: CASSLDLEGWPSYEQYF.